This section outlines one T cell receptor beta chain sequence together with its context. Its antigen is still unknown. These data originate in a study of PD-L1 blockade in urothelial cancer. About the study: Analysis of the blood was performed 3 weeks (second dose) and 6 weeks after treatment start. Findings of the study overall: Survival was better when pretreatment blood TCR clonality fell below the median.

CDR3 length: 16 residues. The germline V and J ends were trimmed by 5 bases and 2 bases, with 16 bases remaining between them. CDR1 and CDR2 (germline): MNHEY, SMNVEV (reference sequence). As for time point: peripheral blood 6 weeks after treatment start. Libraries were prepared by immunoSEQ multiplex PCR; TCRdb keeps only in-frame clonotypes and omits some of them. The sample contains around 110,000 clones, roughly 90% of which appear only once. The source material was PBMCs, sampled around atezolizumab (anti-PD-L1) treatment. The chain recombines TRBV27 with TRBJ2-1; D gene uncertain. The receptor's source is a man aged 55-75 years with urothelial cancer. CDR3 sequence reads: CASSETARATYNEQFF. The CDR3 bases are TGTGCCAGCAGTGAAACCGCAAGAGCCACCTACAATGAGCAGTTCTTC.